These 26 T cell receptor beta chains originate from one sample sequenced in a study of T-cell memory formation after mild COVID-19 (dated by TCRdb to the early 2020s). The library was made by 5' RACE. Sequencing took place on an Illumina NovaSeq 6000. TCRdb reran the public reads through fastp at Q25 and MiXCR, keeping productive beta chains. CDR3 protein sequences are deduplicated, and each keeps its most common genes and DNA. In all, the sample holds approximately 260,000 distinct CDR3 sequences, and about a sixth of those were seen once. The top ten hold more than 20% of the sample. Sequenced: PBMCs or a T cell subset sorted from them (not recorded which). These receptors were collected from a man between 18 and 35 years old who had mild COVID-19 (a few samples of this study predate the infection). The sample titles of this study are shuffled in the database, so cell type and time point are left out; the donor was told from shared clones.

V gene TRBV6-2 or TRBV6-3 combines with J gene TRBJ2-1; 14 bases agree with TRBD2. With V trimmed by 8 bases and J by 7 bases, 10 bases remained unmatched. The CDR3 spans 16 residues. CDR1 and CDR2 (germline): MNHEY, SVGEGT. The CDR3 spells CASCSLGLAGDNEQFF. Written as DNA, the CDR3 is TGTGCCAGCTGCAGCTTGGGACTAGCGGGGGATAATGAGCAGTTCTTC.

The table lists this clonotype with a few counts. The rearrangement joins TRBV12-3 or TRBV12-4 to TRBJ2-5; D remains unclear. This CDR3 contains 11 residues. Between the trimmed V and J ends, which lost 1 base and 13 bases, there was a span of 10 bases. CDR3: CASSLGFQAYF. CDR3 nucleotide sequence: TGTGCCAGCAGTTTAGGGTTCCAGGCGTACTTC.

The CDR3 DNA reads TGTGCCAGCAGCAGGGAAAGGGCGAGCAATCAGCCCCAGCATTTT. This encodes CASSRERASNQPQHF. The V gene is TRBV2, the J gene TRBJ1-5; TRBD1 is a possible D gene (5 bases). V shed 6 bases and J shed 1 base, with 13 bases lying between them. CDR3 length: 15 residues. The germline V gene has CDR1 SNHLY and CDR2 FYNNEI.

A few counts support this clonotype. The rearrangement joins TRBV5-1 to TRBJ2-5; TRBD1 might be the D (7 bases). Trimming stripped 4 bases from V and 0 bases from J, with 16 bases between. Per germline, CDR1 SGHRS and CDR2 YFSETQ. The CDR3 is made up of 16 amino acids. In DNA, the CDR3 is TGCGCCAGCAGCCAGAACAGGGGCGGGGACCAAGAGACCCAGTACTTC. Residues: CASSQNRGGDQETQYF.

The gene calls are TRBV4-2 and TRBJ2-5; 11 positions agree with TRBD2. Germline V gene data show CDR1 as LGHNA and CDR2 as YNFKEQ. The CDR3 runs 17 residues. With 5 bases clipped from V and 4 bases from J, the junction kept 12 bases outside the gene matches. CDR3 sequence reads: CASSVRPLAGGRETQYF. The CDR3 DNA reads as TGTGCCAGCAGCGTCAGGCCCCTAGCGGGGGGTCGAGAGACCCAGTACTTC.

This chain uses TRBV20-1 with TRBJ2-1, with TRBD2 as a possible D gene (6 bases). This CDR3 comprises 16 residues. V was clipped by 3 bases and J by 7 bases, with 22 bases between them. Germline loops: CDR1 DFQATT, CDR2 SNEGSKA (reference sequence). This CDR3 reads CSARAGQEALRNEQFF. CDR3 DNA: TGCAGTGCTAGGGCGGGGCAGGAAGCATTAAGGAATGAGCAGTTCTTC.

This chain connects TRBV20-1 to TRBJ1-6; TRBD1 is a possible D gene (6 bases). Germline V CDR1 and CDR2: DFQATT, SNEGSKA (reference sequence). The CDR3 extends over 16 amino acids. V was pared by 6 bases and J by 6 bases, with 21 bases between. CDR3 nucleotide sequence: TGCAGTGCCGCCGCGGGTGAACAGGGTGGTAATTCACCCCTCCACTTT. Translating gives CSAAAGEQGGNSPLHF.

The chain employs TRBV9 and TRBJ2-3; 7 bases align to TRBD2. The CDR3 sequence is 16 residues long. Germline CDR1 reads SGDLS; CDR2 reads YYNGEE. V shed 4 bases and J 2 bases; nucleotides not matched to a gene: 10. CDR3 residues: CASSPSRGGITDTQYF. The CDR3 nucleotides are TGTGCCAGCAGCCCCTCCCGCGGGGGTATCACAGATACGCAGTATTTT.

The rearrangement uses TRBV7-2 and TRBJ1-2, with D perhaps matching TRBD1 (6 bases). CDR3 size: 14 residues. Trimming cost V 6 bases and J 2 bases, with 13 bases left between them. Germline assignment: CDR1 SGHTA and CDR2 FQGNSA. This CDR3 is CASRTTGTNYGYTF. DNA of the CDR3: TGTGCCAGCAGGACCACAGGGACGAACTATGGCTACACCTTC.

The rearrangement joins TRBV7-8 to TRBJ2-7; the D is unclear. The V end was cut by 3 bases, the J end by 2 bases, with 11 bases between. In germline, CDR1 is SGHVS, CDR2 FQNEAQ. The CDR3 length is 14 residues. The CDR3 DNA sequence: TGTGCCAGCAGCTTCCGAGCCGGGCCCTACGAGCAGTACGTC. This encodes CASSFRAGPYEQYV.

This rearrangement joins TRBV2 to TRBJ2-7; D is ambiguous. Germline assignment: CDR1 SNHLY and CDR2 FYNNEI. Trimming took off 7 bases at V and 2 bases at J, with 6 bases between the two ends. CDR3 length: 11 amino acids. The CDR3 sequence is CASTRAYEQYF. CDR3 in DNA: TGTGCCAGCACCCGAGCCTACGAGCAGTACTTC.

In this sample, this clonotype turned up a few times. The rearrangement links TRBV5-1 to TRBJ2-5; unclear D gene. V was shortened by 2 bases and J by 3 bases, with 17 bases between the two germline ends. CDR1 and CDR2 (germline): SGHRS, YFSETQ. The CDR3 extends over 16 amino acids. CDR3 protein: CASSFYGSGTEETQYF. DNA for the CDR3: TGCGCCAGCAGCTTTTACGGATCGGGCACGGAAGAGACCCAGTACTTC. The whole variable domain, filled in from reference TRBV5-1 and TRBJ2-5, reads KAGVTQTPRYLIKTRGQQVTLSCSPISGHRSVSWYQQTPGQGLQFLFEYFSETQRNKGNFPGRFSGRQFSNSRSEMNVSTLELGDSALYLCASSFYGSGTEETQYFGPGTRLLVL.

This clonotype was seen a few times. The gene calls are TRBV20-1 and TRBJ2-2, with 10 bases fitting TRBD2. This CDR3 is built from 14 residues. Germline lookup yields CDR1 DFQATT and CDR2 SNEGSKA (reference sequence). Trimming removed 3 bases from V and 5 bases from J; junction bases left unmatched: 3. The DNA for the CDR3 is TGCAGTGCTAGGAGCGGGGGGGGAACCGGGGAGCTGTTTTTT. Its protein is CSARSGGGTGELFF.

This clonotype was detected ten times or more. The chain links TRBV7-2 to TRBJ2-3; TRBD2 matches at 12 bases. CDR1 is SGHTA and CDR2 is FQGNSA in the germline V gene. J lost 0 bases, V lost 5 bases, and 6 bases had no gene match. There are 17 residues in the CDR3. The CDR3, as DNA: TGTGCCAGCAGCCCAAGGACTAGCGGGGCTAGCACAGATACGCAGTATTTT. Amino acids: CASSPRTSGASTDTQYF.

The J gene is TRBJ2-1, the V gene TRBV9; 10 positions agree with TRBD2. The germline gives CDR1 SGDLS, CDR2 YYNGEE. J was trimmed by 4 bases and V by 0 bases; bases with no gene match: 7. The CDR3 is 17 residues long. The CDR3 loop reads CASSVGASGGLYNEQFF. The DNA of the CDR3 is TGTGCCAGCAGCGTAGGGGCTAGCGGGGGACTGTACAATGAGCAGTTCTTC. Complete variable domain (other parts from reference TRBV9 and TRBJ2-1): DSGVTQTPKHLITATGQRVTLRCSPRSGDLSVYWYQQSLDQGLQFLIQYYNGEERAKGNILERFSAQQFPDLHSELNLSSLELGDSALYFCASSVGASGGLYNEQFFGPGTRLTVL.

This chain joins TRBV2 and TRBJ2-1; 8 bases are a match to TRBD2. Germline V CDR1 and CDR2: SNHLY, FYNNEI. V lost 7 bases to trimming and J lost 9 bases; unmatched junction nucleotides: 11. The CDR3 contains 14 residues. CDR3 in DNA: TGTGCCAGCATTCCATCTTTTAGCGGGGTTGAGCAGTTCTTC. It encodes CASIPSFSGVEQFF.

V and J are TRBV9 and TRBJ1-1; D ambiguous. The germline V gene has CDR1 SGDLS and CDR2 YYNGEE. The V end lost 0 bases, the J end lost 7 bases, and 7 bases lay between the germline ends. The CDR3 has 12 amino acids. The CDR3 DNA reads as TGTGCCAGCAGCGTAGTGACGGGTGAAGCTTTCTTT. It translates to CASSVVTGEAFF. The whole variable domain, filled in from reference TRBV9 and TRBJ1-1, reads DSGVTQTPKHLITATGQRVTLRCSPRSGDLSVYWYQQSLDQGLQFLIQYYNGEERAKGNILERFSAQQFPDLHSELNLSSLELGDSALYFCASSVVTGEAFFGQGTRLTVV.

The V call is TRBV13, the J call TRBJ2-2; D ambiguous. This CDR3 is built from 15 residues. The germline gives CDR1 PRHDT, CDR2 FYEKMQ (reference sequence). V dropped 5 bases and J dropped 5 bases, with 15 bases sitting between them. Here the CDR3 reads CASSLFGVPTGELFF. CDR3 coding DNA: TGTGCCAGCAGCCTATTTGGGGTGCCAACCGGGGAGCTGTTTTTT.

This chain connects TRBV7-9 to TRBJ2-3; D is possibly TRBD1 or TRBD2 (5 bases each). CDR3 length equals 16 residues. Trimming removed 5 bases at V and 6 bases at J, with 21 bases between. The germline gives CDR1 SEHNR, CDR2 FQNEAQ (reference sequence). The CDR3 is CASSPRGTDQGDTQYF. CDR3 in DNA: TGTGCCAGCAGCCCCCGAGGGACGGACCAAGGGGATACGCAGTATTTT.

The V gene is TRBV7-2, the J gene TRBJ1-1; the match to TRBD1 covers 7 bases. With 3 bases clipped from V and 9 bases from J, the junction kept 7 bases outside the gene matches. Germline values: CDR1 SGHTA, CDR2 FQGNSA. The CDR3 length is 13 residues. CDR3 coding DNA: TGTGCCAGCAGCTTCCAGGGGGGGCCCCAAGCTTTCTTT. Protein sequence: CASSFQGGPQAFF.

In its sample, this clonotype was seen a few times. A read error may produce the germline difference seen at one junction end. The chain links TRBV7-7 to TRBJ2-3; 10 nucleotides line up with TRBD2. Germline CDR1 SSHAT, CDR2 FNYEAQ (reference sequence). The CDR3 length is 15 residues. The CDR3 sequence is CASSPSGGPQGTQYF. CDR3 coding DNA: TGTGCTAGCAGCCCTAGCGGGGGACCCCAGGGAACGCAGTATTTT.

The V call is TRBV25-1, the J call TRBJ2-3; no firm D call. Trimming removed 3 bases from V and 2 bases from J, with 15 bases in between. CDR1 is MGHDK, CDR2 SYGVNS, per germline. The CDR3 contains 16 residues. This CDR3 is CASSDPQAYPTDTQYF. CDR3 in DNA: TGTGCCAGCAGTGATCCCCAGGCCTATCCCACAGATACGCAGTATTTT.

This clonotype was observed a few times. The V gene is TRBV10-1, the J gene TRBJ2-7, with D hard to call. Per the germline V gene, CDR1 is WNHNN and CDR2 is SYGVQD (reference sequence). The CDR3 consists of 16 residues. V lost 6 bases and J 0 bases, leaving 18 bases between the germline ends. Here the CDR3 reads CASRELDGLSSYEQYV. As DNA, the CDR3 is TGCGCCAGCAGAGAACTGGACGGGTTAAGCTCCTACGAGCAGTACGTC.

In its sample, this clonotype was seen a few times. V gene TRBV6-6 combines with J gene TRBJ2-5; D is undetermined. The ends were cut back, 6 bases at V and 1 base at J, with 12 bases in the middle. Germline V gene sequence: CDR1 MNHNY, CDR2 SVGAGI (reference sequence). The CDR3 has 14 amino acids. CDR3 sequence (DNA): TGTGCCAGCAGCCTAGGCAGCCCCCAAGAGACCCAGTACTTC. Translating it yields CASSLGSPQETQYF.

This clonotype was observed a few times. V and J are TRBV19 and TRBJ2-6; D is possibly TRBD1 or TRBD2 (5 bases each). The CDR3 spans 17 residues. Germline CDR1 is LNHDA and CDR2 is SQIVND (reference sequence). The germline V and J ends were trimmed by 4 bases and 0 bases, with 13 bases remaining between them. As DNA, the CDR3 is TGTGCCAGTAGTACCCCCCCGGGGCGCTCTGGGGCCAACGTCCTGACTTTC. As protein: CASSTPPGRSGANVLTF.

The CDR3 region is CASRGQGASDIQYF. In DNA form, the CDR3 reads TGCGCCAGCAGGGGACAGGGGGCTTCGGACATTCAGTACTTC. This rearrangement joins TRBV5-1 to TRBJ2-4, with 12 nucleotides matching TRBD1. Trimming took 5 bases from V and 8 from J; bases not matched to a gene: 5. The length of the CDR3 is 14 residues. Germline V lookup: CDR1 SGHRS, CDR2 YFSETQ.